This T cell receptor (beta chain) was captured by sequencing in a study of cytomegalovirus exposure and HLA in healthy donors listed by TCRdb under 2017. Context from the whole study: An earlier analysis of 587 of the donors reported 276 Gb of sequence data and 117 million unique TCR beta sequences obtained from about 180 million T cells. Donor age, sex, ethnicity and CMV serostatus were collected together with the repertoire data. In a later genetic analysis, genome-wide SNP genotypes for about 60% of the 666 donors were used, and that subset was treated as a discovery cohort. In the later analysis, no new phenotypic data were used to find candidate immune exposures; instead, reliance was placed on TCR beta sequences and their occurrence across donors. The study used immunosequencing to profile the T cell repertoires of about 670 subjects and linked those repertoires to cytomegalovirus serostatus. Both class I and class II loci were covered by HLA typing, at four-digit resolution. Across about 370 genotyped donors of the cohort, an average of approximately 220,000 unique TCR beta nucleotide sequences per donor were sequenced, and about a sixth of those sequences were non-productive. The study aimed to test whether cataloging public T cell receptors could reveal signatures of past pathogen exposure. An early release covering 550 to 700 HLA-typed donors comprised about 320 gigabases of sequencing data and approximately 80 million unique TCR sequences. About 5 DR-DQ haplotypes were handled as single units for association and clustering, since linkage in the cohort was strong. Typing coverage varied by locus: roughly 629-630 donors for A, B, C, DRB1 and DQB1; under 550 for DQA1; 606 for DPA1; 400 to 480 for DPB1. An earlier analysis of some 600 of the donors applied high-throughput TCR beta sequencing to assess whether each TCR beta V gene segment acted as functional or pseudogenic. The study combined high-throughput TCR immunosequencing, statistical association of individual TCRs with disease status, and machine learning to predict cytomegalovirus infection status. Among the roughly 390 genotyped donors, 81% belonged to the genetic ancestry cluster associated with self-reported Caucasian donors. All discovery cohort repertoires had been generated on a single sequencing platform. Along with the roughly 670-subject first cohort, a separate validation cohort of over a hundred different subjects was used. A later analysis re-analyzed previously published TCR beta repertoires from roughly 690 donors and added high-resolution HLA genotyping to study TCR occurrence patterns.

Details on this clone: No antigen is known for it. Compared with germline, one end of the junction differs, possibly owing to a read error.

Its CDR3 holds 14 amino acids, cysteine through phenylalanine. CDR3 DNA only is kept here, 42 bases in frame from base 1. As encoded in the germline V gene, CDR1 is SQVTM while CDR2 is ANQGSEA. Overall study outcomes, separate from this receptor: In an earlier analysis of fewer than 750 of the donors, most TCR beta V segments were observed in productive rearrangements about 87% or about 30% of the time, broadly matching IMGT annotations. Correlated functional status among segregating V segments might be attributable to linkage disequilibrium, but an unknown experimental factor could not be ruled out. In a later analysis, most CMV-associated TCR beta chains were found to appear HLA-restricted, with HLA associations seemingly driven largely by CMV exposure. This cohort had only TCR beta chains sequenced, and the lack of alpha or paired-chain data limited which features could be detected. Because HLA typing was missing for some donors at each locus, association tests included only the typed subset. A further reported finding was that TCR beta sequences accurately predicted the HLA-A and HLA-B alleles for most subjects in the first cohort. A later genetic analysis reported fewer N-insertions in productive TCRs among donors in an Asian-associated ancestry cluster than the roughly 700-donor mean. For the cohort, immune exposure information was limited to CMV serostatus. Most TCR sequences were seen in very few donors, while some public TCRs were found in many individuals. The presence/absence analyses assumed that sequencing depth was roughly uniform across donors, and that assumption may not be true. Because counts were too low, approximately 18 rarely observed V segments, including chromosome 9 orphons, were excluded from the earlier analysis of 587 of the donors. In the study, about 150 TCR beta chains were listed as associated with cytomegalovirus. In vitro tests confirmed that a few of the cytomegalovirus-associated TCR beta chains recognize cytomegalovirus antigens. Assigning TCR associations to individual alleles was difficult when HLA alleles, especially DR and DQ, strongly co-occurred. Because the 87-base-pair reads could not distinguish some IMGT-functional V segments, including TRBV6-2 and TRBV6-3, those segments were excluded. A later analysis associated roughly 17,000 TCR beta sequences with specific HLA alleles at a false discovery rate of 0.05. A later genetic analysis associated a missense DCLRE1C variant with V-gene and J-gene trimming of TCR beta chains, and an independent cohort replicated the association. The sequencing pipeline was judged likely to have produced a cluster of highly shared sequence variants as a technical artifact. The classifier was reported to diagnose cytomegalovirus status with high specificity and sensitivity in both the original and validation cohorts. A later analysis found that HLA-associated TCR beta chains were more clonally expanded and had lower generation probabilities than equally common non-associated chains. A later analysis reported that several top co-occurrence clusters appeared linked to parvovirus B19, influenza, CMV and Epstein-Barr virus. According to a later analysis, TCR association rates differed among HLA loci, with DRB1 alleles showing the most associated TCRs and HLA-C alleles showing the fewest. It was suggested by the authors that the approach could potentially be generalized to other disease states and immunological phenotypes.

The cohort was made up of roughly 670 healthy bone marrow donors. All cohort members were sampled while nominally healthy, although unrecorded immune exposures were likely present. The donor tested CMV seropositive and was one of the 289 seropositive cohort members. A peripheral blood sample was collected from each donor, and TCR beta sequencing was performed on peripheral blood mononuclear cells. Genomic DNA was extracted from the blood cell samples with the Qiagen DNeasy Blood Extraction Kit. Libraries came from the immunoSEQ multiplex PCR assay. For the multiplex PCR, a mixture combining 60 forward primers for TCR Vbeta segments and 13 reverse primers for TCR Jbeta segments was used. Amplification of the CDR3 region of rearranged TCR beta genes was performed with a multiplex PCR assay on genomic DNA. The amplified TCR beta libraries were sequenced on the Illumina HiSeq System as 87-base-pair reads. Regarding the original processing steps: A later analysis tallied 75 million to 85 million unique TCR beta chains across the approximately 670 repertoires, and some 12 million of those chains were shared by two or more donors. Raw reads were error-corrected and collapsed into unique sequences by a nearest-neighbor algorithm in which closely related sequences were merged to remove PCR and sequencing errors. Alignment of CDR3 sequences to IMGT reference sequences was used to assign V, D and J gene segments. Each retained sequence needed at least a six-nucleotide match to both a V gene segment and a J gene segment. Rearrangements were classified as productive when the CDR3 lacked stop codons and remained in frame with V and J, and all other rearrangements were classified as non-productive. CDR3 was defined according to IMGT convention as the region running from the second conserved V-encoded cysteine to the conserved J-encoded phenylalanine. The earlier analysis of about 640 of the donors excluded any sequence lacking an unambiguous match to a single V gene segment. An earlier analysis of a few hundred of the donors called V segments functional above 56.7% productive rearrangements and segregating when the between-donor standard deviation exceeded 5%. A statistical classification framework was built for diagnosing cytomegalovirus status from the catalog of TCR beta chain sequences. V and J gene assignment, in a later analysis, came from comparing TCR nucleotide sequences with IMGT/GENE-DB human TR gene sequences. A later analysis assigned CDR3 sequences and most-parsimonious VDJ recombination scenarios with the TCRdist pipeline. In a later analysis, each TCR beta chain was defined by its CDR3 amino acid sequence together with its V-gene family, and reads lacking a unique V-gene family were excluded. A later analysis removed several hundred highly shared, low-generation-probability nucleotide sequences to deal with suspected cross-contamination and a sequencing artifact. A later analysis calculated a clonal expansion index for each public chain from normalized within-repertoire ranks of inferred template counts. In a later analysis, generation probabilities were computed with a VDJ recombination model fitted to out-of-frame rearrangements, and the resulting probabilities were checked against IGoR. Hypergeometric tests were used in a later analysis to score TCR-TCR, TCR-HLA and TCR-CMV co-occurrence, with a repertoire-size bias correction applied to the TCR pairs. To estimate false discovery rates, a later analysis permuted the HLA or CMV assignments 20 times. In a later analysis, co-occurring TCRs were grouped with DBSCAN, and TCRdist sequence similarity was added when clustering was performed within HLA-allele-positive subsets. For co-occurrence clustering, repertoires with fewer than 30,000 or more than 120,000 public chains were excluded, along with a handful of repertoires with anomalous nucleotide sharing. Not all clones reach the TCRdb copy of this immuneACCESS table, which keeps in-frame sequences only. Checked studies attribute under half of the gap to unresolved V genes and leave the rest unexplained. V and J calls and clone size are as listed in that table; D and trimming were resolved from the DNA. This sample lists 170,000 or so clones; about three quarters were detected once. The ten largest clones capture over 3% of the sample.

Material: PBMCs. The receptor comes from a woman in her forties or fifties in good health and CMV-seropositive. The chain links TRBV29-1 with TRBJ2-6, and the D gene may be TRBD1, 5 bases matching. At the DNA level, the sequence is TGCAGCGTTGAGCGGATCTCTGGGGCCAACGGCCTGACTTTC. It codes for CSVERISGANGLTF.